The 7 T cell receptor beta chains below come from one sample, sequenced in a study of blood T cell repertoires in COVID-19. Clones were read by immunoSEQ multiplex PCR, and TCRdb kept only the in-frame ones, dropping some. The data hold about 140,000 clones, with about four fifths observed a single time. The sample was peripheral blood. These TCRs come from a human donor in a cohort sampled during active COVID-19.

The chain couples TRBV5-5 to TRBJ2-7; TRBD2 aligns across 13 bases. The CDR3 has 15 residues. CDR1 is SGHKS, CDR2 YYEKEE, per germline (reference sequence). Unmatched junction bases numbered 3, after V lost 4 bases and J lost 2 bases. CDR3 protein: CASSAGLAGAYEQYF. For the CDR3, the DNA is TGTGCCAGCAGCGCCGGACTAGCGGGGGCCTACGAGCAGTACTTC.

The V gene is TRBV21-1, the J gene TRBJ2-6; the DNA was not compared with TRBD1, the D call given in the table. TRBV21-1 is annotated as a pseudogene. The CDR3 consists of 16 residues. CDR3 sequence: CASPGQGESGANVLTF. CDR3 DNA: TGTGCCAGCCCGGGACAGGGTGAATCTGGGGCCAACGTCCTGACTTTC.

J is TRBJ1-6 and V is TRBV12-3 or TRBV12-4, with D unresolved. Trimming took 3 bases from V and 10 from J, leaving 10 bases between them. CDR3 length: 13 amino acids. The CDR3 coding sequence is TGTGCCAGCAGTTTTAGTTTCGAGTCACCCCTCCACTTT. Translated: CASSFSFESPLHF.

This clone has just one count. This chain links TRBV19 with TRBJ1-5; no firm D call. Germline V gene lookup returns CDR1 LNHDA and CDR2 SQIVND (reference sequence). The CDR3 runs to 15 residues. V dropped 3 bases and J dropped 0 bases, with 9 bases sitting between them. The CDR3 is CASSMYSNSNQPQHF. For the CDR3, the DNA is TGTGCCAGTAGTATGTACAGTAATAGCAATCAGCCCCAGCATTTT.

V and J are TRBV29-1 and TRBJ1-3, with D perhaps TRBD1 (6 bases). With 5 bases removed from V and 0 bases from J, the gap between germline ends came to 8 bases. Germline CDR1 reads SQVTM; CDR2 reads ANQGSEA. The CDR3 consists of 13 residues. CDR3 in amino acids: CSVTQGSGNTIYF. The CDR3 nucleotides read TGCAGCGTTACACAGGGCTCTGGAAACACCATATATTTT. Filled out from reference TRBV29-1 and TRBJ1-3, the complete variable domain reads SAVISQKPSRDICQRGTSLTIQCQVDSQVTMMFWYRQQPGQSLTLIATANQGSEATYESGFVIDKFPISRPNLTFSTLTVSNMSPEDSSIYLCSVTQGSGNTIYFGEGSWLTVV.

V and J are TRBV25-1 and TRBJ2-7; TRBD1 aligns across 7 bases. The V and J ends lost 8 bases and 4 bases, in that order; junction bases with no gene match: 2. Germline CDR1 and CDR2: MGHDK and SYGVNS. This CDR3 is 11 amino acids long. In DNA, the CDR3 is TGTGCCAGCCGGACAGGTTACGAGCAGTACTTC. Its protein is CASRTGYEQYF.

The CDR3 region has the DNA TGTGCCAGCAGGCACGGGGGTGGAGAGCAGTACTTC. Protein sequence: CASRHGGGEQYF. V is TRBV27 and J is TRBJ2-7; possibly TRBD2 for D (6 bases). Germline V gene sequence: CDR1 MNHEY, CDR2 SMNVEV (reference sequence). V was cut by 6 bases and J by 7 bases, with 13 bases left in between. The CDR3 runs 12 residues.